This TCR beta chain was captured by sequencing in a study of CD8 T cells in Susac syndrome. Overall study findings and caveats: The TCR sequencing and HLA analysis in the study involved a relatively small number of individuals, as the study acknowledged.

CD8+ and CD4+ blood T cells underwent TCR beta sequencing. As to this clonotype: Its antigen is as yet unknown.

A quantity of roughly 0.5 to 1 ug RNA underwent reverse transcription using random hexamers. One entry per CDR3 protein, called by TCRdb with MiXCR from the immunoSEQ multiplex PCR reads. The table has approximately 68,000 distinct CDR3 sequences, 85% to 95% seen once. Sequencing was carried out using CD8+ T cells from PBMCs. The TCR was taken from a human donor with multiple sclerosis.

The CDR3 loop is CSVGQGARGYTF. CDR3 DNA: TGCAGCGTTGGACAGGGGGCGCGTGGCTACACCTTC. V gene TRBV29-1 combines with J gene TRBJ1-2, with TRBD1 identical over 10 bases. The CDR3 totals 12 residues. Trimming removed 4 bases from V and 7 bases from J; junction bases left unmatched: 3. Germline-derived CDR1 and CDR2 are SQVTM and ANQGSEA.